The T cell receptor (beta chain) under discussion was sequenced for a study of blood T cell repertoires in COVID-19. Enrolled through a virtual design, the participants were between 18 and 89 years of age and came from about two dozen US areas. Donors in Cohort 3 counted as recovered after two negative PCRs, clearance, or symptom resolution. In the source study's methods: Counts of nucleated cells, estimated from reference gene primer amplification, were obtained. The method was immunoSEQ multiplex PCR; TCRdb's version includes in-frame clones alone and lacks a portion of them. That table supplies the V and J calls and clone size; D and trimming were determined from the DNA. This repertoire shows 500,000 or so clones, roughly 87% found once; its top ten account for about 0.75%. In its sample, this clone was seen many times. V was clipped by 5 bases and J by 6 bases; unmatched bases: 0. There are 12 residues in the CDR3. Germline assignment: CDR1 LNHDA and CDR2 SQIVND (reference sequence).

The sequenced material came from PBMCs or T cells enriched from blood (not recorded which). The receptor was derived from a woman younger than 35 who had recovered from COVID-19. The chain links TRBV19 to TRBJ2-2, with TRBD2 identical over 7 bases. In nucleotides, the CDR3 is TGTGCCAGTAGTGGGGGGGCCGGGGAGCTGTTTTTT. Amino acid sequence: CASSGGAGELFF.